Below are 32 T cell receptor beta chains sequenced from a single sample in a study of blood T cell repertoires in COVID-19. Here immunoSEQ multiplex PCR was the method, and the copy in TCRdb shows in-frame clones only, minus some. The sample has roughly 190,000 clones; around nine tenths are singletons. Sequencing input: peripheral blood. Source of these receptors: a man aged 18 to 29 with active or convalescent COVID-19.

This chain joins TRBV3-1 (or the pseudogene TRBV3-2) and TRBJ1-2; weak D call: TRBD1 (5 bases). There are 14 residues in the CDR3. Trimming cost V 0 bases and J 4 bases, with 9 bases left between them. Germline CDR1 LGHDT, CDR2 YNNKEL (reference sequence). The CDR3 loop is CASSQDVGRYGYTF. The CDR3 DNA reads as TGTGCCAGCAGCCAAGATGTGGGGCGCTATGGCTACACCTTC.

This chain uses TRBV28 with TRBJ1-2, with a possible D match to TRBD1 (5 bases). This CDR3 has 13 amino acids. Trimming took off 7 bases at V and 0 bases at J, with 9 bases between the two ends. Germline CDR1 reads MDHEN; CDR2 reads SYDVKM. The CDR3 region is CASIKGPNYGYTF. CDR3 DNA: TGTGCCAGCATCAAGGGGCCTAACTATGGCTACACCTTC.

J is TRBJ2-1 and V is TRBV9; TRBD2 matches at 8 bases. V lost 0 bases, J lost 7 bases, and 9 bases stayed unmatched. Per germline, CDR1 SGDLS and CDR2 YYNGEE. The CDR3 extends over 16 amino acids. Here the CDR3 reads CASSVGVQGGGNEQFF. The CDR3, as DNA: TGTGCCAGCAGCGTAGGAGTCCAAGGCGGGGGGAATGAGCAGTTCTTC.

The CDR3 loop is CASSFWGNTEAFF. The CDR3 DNA is TGTGCCAGCAGCTTCTGGGGCAACACTGAAGCTTTCTTT. This chain connects TRBV7-6 to TRBJ1-1; TRBD1 might be the D (5 bases). Germline-derived CDR1 and CDR2 are SGHVS and FNYEAQ. V lost 3 bases, J lost 2 bases, and 7 bases lay in between. The CDR3 is 13 amino acids.

The chain couples TRBV27 to TRBJ2-7; TRBD2 matches at 11 bases. The CDR3 has 14 amino acids. Per germline, CDR1 MNHEY and CDR2 SMNVEV (reference sequence). V gave up 5 bases and J gave up 4 bases; unmatched junction bases: 4. Written as DNA, the CDR3 is TGTGCCAGCAGTATAGCGGGAGGGCCATACGAGCAGTACTTC. Its protein product is CASSIAGGPYEQYF.

The chain employs TRBV24-1 and TRBJ1-2; 8 positions agree with TRBD1. This CDR3 contains 13 residues. The trim removed 2 bases at V and 10 bases at J, leaving 5 bases unmatched. Germline-derived CDR1 and CDR2 are KGHDR and SFDVKD. The CDR3 region is CATSDWTGSAYTF. Written as DNA, the CDR3 is TGTGCCACCAGTGATTGGACAGGGTCTGCCTACACCTTC.

The V gene is TRBV5-1, the J gene TRBJ1-4; TRBD1 aligns across 7 bases. The V segment lost 0 bases and the J segment 5 bases; nucleotides outside the gene matches: 7. CDR3 size: 16 residues. CDR1 SGHRS and CDR2 YFSETQ come from the germline V gene. Here the CDR3 DNA reads TGCGCCAGCAGCTTGGGGGACAGCCAGGGGAATGAAAAACTGTTTTTT. This translates into CASSLGDSQGNEKLFF.

This rearrangement joins TRBV7-3 to TRBJ2-1, with D tentatively TRBD1 (5 bases). The germline gives CDR1 SGHTA, CDR2 FQGTGA. Deletions cut 5 bases from V and 4 bases from J, with 18 bases between. This CDR3 contains 16 residues. CDR3 DNA sequence: TGTGCCAGCAGCCCCTGGGGCCAGGCGTCGTACAATGAGCAGTTCTTC. This translates into CASSPWGQASYNEQFF.

The rearrangement uses TRBV24-1 and TRBJ2-2; unclear D gene. The CDR3 has 14 amino acids. In germline, CDR1 is KGHDR, CDR2 SFDVKD. V was trimmed by 0 bases and J by 7 bases, leaving 8 bases between them. The CDR3 region is CATSDLHPSGELFF. The CDR3 nucleotides are TGTGCCACCAGTGATTTGCATCCCAGCGGGGAGCTGTTTTTT.

The chain carries TRBV30 and TRBJ2-5, with unresolved D. This CDR3 has 10 residues. The germline CDR1 and CDR2 sequences are GTSNPN and SVGIG (reference sequence). V lost 2 bases to trimming and J lost 7 bases, with 5 bases between them. The chain's CDR3 is CAWSQVTQYF. In nucleotides, the CDR3 is TGTGCCTGGAGTCAGGTGACCCAGTACTTC.

This clone occurred a few times. The chain carries TRBV6-1 and TRBJ2-1; 10 positions agree with TRBD2. This CDR3 spans 16 amino acids. The V segment lost 4 bases and the J segment 2 bases; nucleotides outside the gene matches: 5. The germline CDR1 and CDR2 sequences are MNHNS and SASEGT. In DNA form, the CDR3 reads TGTGCCAGCAGTGCATCTAGCGGGGGTACCTACAATGAGCAGTTCTTC. Translated: CASSASSGGTYNEQFF.

V usage is TRBV30 and J usage is TRBJ2-7; 7 positions match TRBD1. Per the germline V gene, CDR1 is GTSNPN and CDR2 is SVGIG (reference sequence). Trimming removed 5 bases from V and 2 bases from J; junction bases left unmatched: 9. This CDR3 has 14 residues. The CDR3 loop is CAWARQGRTYEQYF. Here the CDR3 DNA reads TGTGCCTGGGCGAGACAGGGCAGAACCTACGAGCAGTACTTC.

The rearrangement links TRBV2 to TRBJ2-1; no clear D. The CDR3 has 13 amino acids. CDR1 is SNHLY and CDR2 is FYNNEI in the germline V gene. Trimming took 8 bases from V and 0 from J, leaving 8 bases between them. CDR3 bases: TGTGCCAGCGAGATGAGCTCCTACAATGAGCAGTTCTTC. As protein: CASEMSSYNEQFF. The whole variable domain, filled in from reference TRBV2 and TRBJ2-1, reads EPEVTQTPSHQVTQMGQEVILRCVPISNHLYFYWYRQILGQKVEFLVSFYNNEISEKSEIFDDQFSVERPDGSNFTLKIRSTKLEDSAMYFCASEMSSYNEQFFGPGTRLTVL.

This clone was observed once. The V gene is TRBV18, the J gene TRBJ2-5; TRBD1 aligns across 8 bases. This CDR3 comprises 14 residues. Germline V gives CDR1 KGHSH, CDR2 LQKENI. V trimming: 8 bases; J trimming: 7 bases; junction bases outside the gene matches: 12. The CDR3 DNA reads as TGTGCCAGCACTGAAATCGGACAGGGAGCGACCCAGTACTTC. Translating it yields CASTEIGQGATQYF. The full variable domain, in which reference TRBV18 and TRBJ2-5 provide the parts outside the CDR3, is NAGVMQNPRHLVRRRGQEARLRCSPMKGHSHVYWYRQLPEEGLKFMVYLQKENIIDESGMPKERFSAEFPKEGPSILRIQQVVRGDSAAYFCASTEIGQGATQYFGPGTRLLVL.

The rearrangement links TRBV11-3 to TRBJ2-1, with D tentatively TRBD1 (6 bases). V was trimmed by 1 base and J by 9 bases, leaving 10 bases between them. From germline, CDR1 is SGHNT and CDR2 YENEEA. The CDR3 runs to 13 residues. The chain's CDR3 is CASSLGGPGEQFF. CDR3 bases: TGTGCCAGCAGCTTAGGGGGGCCGGGTGAGCAGTTCTTC.

CDR3 region: CASSLSGGYQETQYF. The CDR3 bases are TGCGCCAGCAGCTTGAGCGGGGGGTACCAAGAGACCCAGTACTTC. V is TRBV5-1 and J is TRBJ2-5; 9 nucleotides agree with TRBD2. CDR1 and CDR2 from the germline V gene are SGHRS and YFSETQ. The junction had 1 base not matched to a gene; V was cut back by 1 base and J by 0 bases. This CDR3 region has 15 residues.

The V and J genes are TRBV30 and TRBJ1-2; tentatively, D is TRBD1 (6 bases). The CDR3 sequence is 14 residues long. V gave up 1 base and J gave up 0 bases, with 9 bases separating them. Germline-derived CDR1 and CDR2 are GTSNPN and SVGIG (reference sequence). The CDR3 DNA is TGTGCCTGGAGTGGAGGGGGAGCTAACTATGGCTACACCTTC. As protein: CAWSGGGANYGYTF.

The chain couples TRBV19 to TRBJ2-3; TRBD2 agrees at 9 bases. CDR3 length equals 16 residues. The J segment lost 3 bases and the V segment lost 3 bases, leaving 7 bases of the junction unmatched. Germline-derived CDR1 and CDR2 are LNHDA and SQIVND (reference sequence). The CDR3 DNA is TGTGCCAGTAGTATCGGTTCTAGCGGGATGACAGATACGCAGTATTTT. This codes for CASSIGSSGMTDTQYF.

The chain joins TRBV2 to TRBJ2-3; possibly TRBD2 for D (5 bases). The CDR3 totals 14 residues. V lost 4 bases and J lost 0, with 8 bases in between. Germline V gene sequence: CDR1 SNHLY, CDR2 FYNNEI. The CDR3 is CASSGRTSTDTQYF. The CDR3 coding sequence is TGTGCCAGCAGTGGGAGGACTAGCACAGATACGCAGTATTTT.

V gene TRBV6-5 combines with J gene TRBJ2-5, with D unresolved. The CDR3 is made up of 15 amino acids. The V end lost 6 bases, the J end lost 4 bases, and 18 bases lay between the germline ends. The germline gives CDR1 MNHEY, CDR2 SVGAGI. CDR3 sequence reads: CASSQLDRGRETQYF. For the CDR3, the DNA is TGTGCCAGCAGCCAACTTGATCGAGGTAGAGAGACCCAGTACTTC.

This clone was counted only a few times. The genes are TRBV6-6 and TRBJ2-7, with 7 nucleotides matching TRBD1. Per the germline V gene, CDR1 is MNHNY and CDR2 is SVGAGI (reference sequence). There are 15 residues in the CDR3. Unmatched junction bases numbered 11, after V lost 6 bases and J lost 3 bases. The DNA of the CDR3 is TGTGCCAGCAGGCCAAAGGGGGCAGGAAACTACGAGCAGTACTTC. It codes for CASRPKGAGNYEQYF.

This chain links TRBV19 with TRBJ2-3; tentatively, D is TRBD1 (6 bases). V dropped 6 bases and J dropped 8 bases, with 15 bases sitting between them. In germline, CDR1 is LNHDA, CDR2 SQIVND (reference sequence). The length of the CDR3 is 13 residues. This CDR3 reads CASRSPGQVTQYF. The CDR3 bases are TGTGCCAGTAGGTCGCCGGGACAAGTTACGCAGTATTTT. The full variable domain, completed using reference TRBV19 and TRBJ2-3, is DGGITQSPKYLFRKEGQNVTLSCEQNLNHDAMYWYRQDPGQGLRLIYYSQIVNDFQKGDIAEGYSVSREKKESFPLTVTSAQKNPTAFYLCASRSPGQVTQYFGPGTRLTVL.

A few counts support this clone. This chain links TRBV18 with TRBJ2-7; D may be TRBD1 (5 bases). Per germline, CDR1 KGHSH and CDR2 LQKENI. The germline V and J ends were trimmed by 1 base and 6 bases, with 10 bases remaining between them. The CDR3 contains 13 residues. In DNA form, the CDR3 reads TGTGCCAGCTCACCACAGCCAGGGCTCGAGCAGTACGTC. Protein product: CASSPQPGLEQYV.

The chain has TRBV7-3 and TRBJ2-2, with TRBD2 matching 8 bases. The germline CDR1 and CDR2 sequences are SGHTA and FQGTGA. V lost 2 bases, J lost 7 bases, and 18 bases stayed unmatched. This CDR3 has 19 residues. CDR3: CASSLGGSLAGGHDGELFF. CDR3 sequence (DNA): TGTGCCAGCAGCTTAGGCGGATCTCTAGCGGGCGGGCACGACGGGGAGCTGTTTTTT. The variable domain in full, completed from reference TRBV7-3 and TRBJ2-2, reads GAGVSQTPSNKVTEKGKYVELRCDPISGHTALYWYRQSLGQGPEFLIYFQGTGAADDSGLPNDRFFAVRPEGSVSTLKIQRTERGDSAVYLCASSLGGSLAGGHDGELFFGEGSRLTVL.

The chain couples TRBV6-7 to TRBJ1-3; D is unresolved. TRBV6-7 is an ORF for which the function is uncertain. V was shortened by 4 bases and J by 4 bases, with 11 bases between the two germline ends. There are 14 residues in the CDR3. CDR3 nucleotide sequence: TGTGCCAGCAGTTCCGAGTGCGCGGGAAACACCATATATTTT. It yields the protein CASSSECAGNTIYF.

The chain uses TRBV27 and TRBJ1-5; no clear D. Germline-derived CDR1 and CDR2 are MNHEY and SMNVEV (reference sequence). The CDR3 is 15 residues long. The germline V and J ends were trimmed by 8 bases and 0 bases, with 14 bases remaining between them. The CDR3: CASGTDLASNQPQHF. The CDR3 bases are TGTGCCAGCGGAACAGATCTCGCTAGCAATCAGCCCCAGCATTTT.

V and J are TRBV6-2 or TRBV6-3 and TRBJ2-1; possible D gene TRBD2, 5 bases. CDR3 size: 12 residues. Germline V lookup: CDR1 MNHEY, CDR2 SVGEGT. Between the trimmed V and J ends, which lost 6 bases and 9 bases, there was a span of 12 bases. CDR3: CASSRTVGEQFF. The CDR3 DNA is TGTGCCAGCAGCAGGACTGTTGGTGAGCAGTTCTTC.

This rearrangement joins TRBV7-3 to TRBJ2-5, with 7 bases lining up with TRBD1. CDR1 and CDR2 (germline): SGHTA, FQGTGA. The CDR3 is 15 residues long. With 5 bases clipped from V and 5 bases from J, the junction kept 11 bases outside the gene matches. CDR3 nucleotide sequence: TGTGCCAGCAGCCGGACAGGTGCGGGTAGGGAGACCCAGTACTTC. As protein: CASSRTGAGRETQYF.

The J gene is TRBJ2-7, the V gene TRBV6-6; 11 bases agree with TRBD2. CDR1 is MNHNY and CDR2 is SVGAGI in the germline V gene (reference sequence). This CDR3 contains 18 residues. With 5 bases clipped from V and 4 bases from J, the junction kept 16 bases outside the gene matches. The CDR3, as DNA: TGTGCCAGCAGTCCAAGGGTAATAGCGGGGGGGCGGTTATACGAGCAGTACGTC. It translates to CASSPRVIAGGRLYEQYV.

The chain links TRBV9 to TRBJ2-1; 7 bases align to TRBD2. The CDR3 spans 15 residues. J gave up 0 bases and V 4 bases, and 4 bases lay outside the gene matches. Per germline, CDR1 SGDLS and CDR2 YYNGEE. CDR3 coding DNA: TGTGCCAGCAGCTCTAGCGGAAGCTCCTACAATGAGCAGTTCTTC. Translating gives CASSSSGSSYNEQFF.

The chain recombines TRBV4-1 with TRBJ2-7, with TRBD2 matching over 7 bases. The CDR3 loop spans 14 amino acids. The V and J ends lost 1 base and 2 bases, in that order; junction bases with no gene match: 2. Looked up from germline, CDR1 is MGHRA and CDR2 is YSYEKL. In nucleotides, the CDR3 is TGCGCCAGCAGCCAAGGTGCGGGAGCCTACGAGCAGTACTTC. This encodes CASSQGAGAYEQYF.

This sequence joins TRBV15 and TRBJ1-2; a possible D gene is TRBD1 (5 bases). Between the trimmed V and J ends, which lost 0 bases and 8 bases, there was a span of 13 bases. The CDR3 contains 14 residues. Germline assignment: CDR1 LNHNV and CDR2 YYDKDF (reference sequence). CDR3 nucleotides: TGTGCCACCAGCAGAGATCCAGCAGGGCAGGGCTACACCTTC. Amino acids: CATSRDPAGQGYTF.